This TCR beta chain was sequenced during a study of shared clonotypes between healthy human individuals. Study-wide context: The plates for each donor numbered three CD4 naive, three CD4 memory, two CD8 naive and one CD8 memory. Findings of the study overall: The study found lower generation probabilities in non-shared clonotypes than in those shared by all four donors. Clonotype sharing among the donors was expected to vary with sequencing depth.

V was cut by 1 base and J by 1 base, with 15 bases left in between. Germline V lookup: CDR1 SGHRS, CDR2 YFSETQ. The CDR3 runs to 17 residues. Comment on this clone: No antigen is known for it.

Donors were healthy HIV-negative adults without recent acute infections or vaccinations. Sequencing used immunoSEQ multiplex PCR; TCRdb keeps in-frame clones, though not all of them. The data hold about 2 million clones, with approximately 95% observed a single time. The chain combines TRBV5-1 with TRBJ2-4; D gene ambiguous. This receptor was identified in a man younger than 35 in good health. What was sequenced was naive CD4+ T cells sorted from blood. Subset indicated: CD45RA+ positively selected. The CDR3 nucleotides read TGCGCCAGCAGCTTGAACACCGTAGTTACGGCCAAAAACATTCAGTACTTC. It is translated as CASSLNTVVTAKNIQYF.